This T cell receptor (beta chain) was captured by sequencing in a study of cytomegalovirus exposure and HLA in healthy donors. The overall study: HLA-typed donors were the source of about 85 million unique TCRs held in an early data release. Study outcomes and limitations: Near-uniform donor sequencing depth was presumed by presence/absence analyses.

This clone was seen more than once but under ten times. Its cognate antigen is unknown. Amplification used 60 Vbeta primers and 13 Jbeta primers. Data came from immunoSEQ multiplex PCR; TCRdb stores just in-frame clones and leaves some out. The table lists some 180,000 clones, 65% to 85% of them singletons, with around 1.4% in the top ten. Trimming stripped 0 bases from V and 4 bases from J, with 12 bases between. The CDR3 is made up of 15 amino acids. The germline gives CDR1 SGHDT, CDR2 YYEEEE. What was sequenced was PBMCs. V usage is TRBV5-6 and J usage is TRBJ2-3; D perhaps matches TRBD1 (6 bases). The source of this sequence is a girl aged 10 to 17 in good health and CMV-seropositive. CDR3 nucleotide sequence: TGTGCCAGCAGCTTGGCCTACAGGGAAGCAGATACGCAGTATTTT. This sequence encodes CASSLAYREADTQYF.